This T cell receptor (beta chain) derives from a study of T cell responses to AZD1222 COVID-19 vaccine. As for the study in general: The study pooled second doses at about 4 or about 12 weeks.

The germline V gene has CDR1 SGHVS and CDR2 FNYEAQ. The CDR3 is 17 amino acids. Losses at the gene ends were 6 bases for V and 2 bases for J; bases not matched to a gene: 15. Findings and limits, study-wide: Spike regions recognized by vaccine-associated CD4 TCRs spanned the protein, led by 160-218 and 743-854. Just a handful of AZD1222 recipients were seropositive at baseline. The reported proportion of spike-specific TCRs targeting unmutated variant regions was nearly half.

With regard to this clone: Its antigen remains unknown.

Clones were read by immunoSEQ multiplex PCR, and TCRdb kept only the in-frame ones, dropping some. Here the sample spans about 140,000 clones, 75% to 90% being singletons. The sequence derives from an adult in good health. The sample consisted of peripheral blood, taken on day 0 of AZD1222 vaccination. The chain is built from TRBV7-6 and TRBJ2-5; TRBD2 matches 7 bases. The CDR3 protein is CASRKRSGSGAQETQYF. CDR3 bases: TGTGCCAGCAGAAAGAGGTCTGGCAGCGGGGCGCAAGAGACCCAGTACTTC.